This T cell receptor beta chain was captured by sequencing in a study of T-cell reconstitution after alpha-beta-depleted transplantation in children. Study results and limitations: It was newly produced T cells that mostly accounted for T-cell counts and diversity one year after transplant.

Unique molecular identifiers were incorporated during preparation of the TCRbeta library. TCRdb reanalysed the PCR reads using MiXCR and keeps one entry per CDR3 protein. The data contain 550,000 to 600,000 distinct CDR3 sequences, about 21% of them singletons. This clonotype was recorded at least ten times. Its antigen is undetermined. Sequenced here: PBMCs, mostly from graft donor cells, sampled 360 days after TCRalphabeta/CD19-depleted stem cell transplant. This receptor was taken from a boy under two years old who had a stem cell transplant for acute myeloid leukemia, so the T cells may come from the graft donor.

The CDR3 DNA reads TGTGCCAGCCTCAAGGGGAGTGAGAAAAATGAGCAGTTCTTC. Translating gives CASLKGSEKNEQFF. This rearrangement joins TRBV12-3 or TRBV12-4 to TRBJ2-1; D is perhaps TRBD1 or TRBD2 (5 bases each). The V end lost 8 bases, the J end lost 7 bases, and 18 bases lay between the germline ends. This CDR3 is built from 14 residues.